The 5 T cell receptor beta chains in this list originate from one sample, sequenced in a study of blood T cell repertoires in COVID-19. Libraries were prepared by immunoSEQ multiplex PCR; TCRdb keeps only in-frame clonotypes and omits some of them. The table shows a few hundred thousand clones, with 70% to 90% occurring only once. Specimen: peripheral blood. The receptors were gathered from a woman between 35 and 50 years old with acute or convalescent COVID-19.

The chain joins TRBV19 to TRBJ1-2, with D possibly TRBD1 on 6 matching bases. Germline V gives CDR1 LNHDA, CDR2 SQIVND (reference sequence). The V gene lost 6 bases and the J gene lost 1 base, with 21 bases spanning the gap. The CDR3 is 17 residues long. Written as DNA, the CDR3 is TGTGCCAGTAGGAACCGGGACATACGAGACCTTAACTATGGCTACACCTTC. This encodes CASRNRDIRDLNYGYTF.

The chain has TRBV12-5 and TRBJ1-1; 7 nucleotides agree with TRBD1. Germline lookup yields CDR1 LGHNT and CDR2 FRNRAP. The CDR3 is 15 residues long. Trimming removed 8 bases from V and 4 bases from J; junction bases left unmatched: 13. The CDR3 region is CASTQGVSATTEAFF. CDR3 nucleotides: TGTGCTAGTACTCAGGGGGTTTCGGCGACCACTGAAGCTTTCTTT.

V gene TRBV7-9 combines with J gene TRBJ1-5; D remains ambiguous. Trimming pared 1 base from V and 6 bases from J, leaving 7 bases between. CDR3 length: 13 amino acids. Germline V lookup: CDR1 SEHNR, CDR2 FQNEAQ (reference sequence). CDR3 sequence reads: CASSLGSSQPQHF. CDR3 coding DNA: TGTGCCAGCAGCTTAGGATCGAGTCAGCCCCAGCATTTT.

The chain carries TRBV2 and TRBJ1-2; TRBD1 is a possible D gene (6 bases). This CDR3 contains 16 residues. The germline V gene has CDR1 SNHLY and CDR2 FYNNEI. Trimming removed 7 bases from V and 2 bases from J, with 20 bases in between. CDR3 in amino acids: CASNGPGEGRNYGYTF. The CDR3 DNA reads TGTGCCAGCAACGGCCCAGGGGAAGGTAGAAACTATGGCTACACCTTC.

The chain uses TRBV28 and TRBJ1-4, with TRBD1 identical over 7 bases. Germline values: CDR1 MDHEN, CDR2 SYDVKM. The length of the CDR3 is 15 residues. V lost 4 bases and J lost 1; bases outside the gene matches: 3. The DNA of the CDR3 is TGTGCCAGCAGTTCAGGGGGTGGAACTAATGAAAAACTGTTTTTT. Translation: CASSSGGGTNEKLFF.